This TCR beta chain was observed in a study of T cell responses to AZD1222 COVID-19 vaccine. The table came from immunoSEQ multiplex PCR; TCRdb's copy has only in-frame clones and leaves some out. The repertoire holds about 94,000 clones, 85% seen once, with roughly 4.5% in the top ten. The germline V gene has CDR1 LGHNA and CDR2 YNFKEQ. Trimming took off 1 base at V and 9 bases at J, with 10 bases between the two ends. The CDR3 has 13 residues. The TCR was taken from an adult who received the AZD1222 COVID-19 vaccine. Sequenced material: peripheral blood, taken 28 days after the second AZD1222 dose. The rearrangement joins TRBV4-2 to TRBJ2-1; unclear D gene. The CDR3 region has the DNA TGTGCCAGCAGCCAAGGCGCCGAAGGTGAGCAGTTCTTC. It specifies CASSQGAEGEQFF.